The 24 T cell receptor beta chains below come from one sample, sequenced in a study of technical replicates of blood from a handful of donors. Assay used: immunoSEQ multiplex PCR; TCRdb lists only in-frame clones, some missing. The repertoire includes 40,000 to 60,000 clones, 80% to 95% of them detected once, and around 4.2% sits in the top ten. The sample taken for sequencing was PBMCs. Receptors originate from a human donor in good health. Some clones in this sample may be carry-over from other donors' samples.

V gene TRBV27 combines with J gene TRBJ2-3, with TRBD2 identical over 13 bases. The CDR3 extends over 16 amino acids. Germline lookup yields CDR1 MNHEY and CDR2 SMNVEV (reference sequence). Germline trimming cut 6 bases from V and 6 bases from J; bases unmatched to any gene: 9. The CDR3 protein is CASRRLAGGPSDTQYF. CDR3 in DNA: TGTGCCAGCAGGAGACTAGCGGGGGGACCTTCGGATACGCAGTATTTT.

The gene calls are TRBV7-8 and TRBJ2-7; TRBD2 matches at 8 bases. Germline CDR1 and CDR2: SGHVS and FQNEAQ. V lost 5 bases and J lost 5; bases outside the gene matches: 14. CDR3 length: 16 residues. CDR3 loop: CASSPPYPSGFHEQYF. CDR3 in DNA: TGTGCCAGCAGCCCCCCCTATCCTAGCGGGTTCCACGAGCAGTACTTC.

V usage is TRBV5-6 and J usage is TRBJ2-7; D not certain. Trimming took 0 bases from V and 6 from J, leaving 7 bases between them. Germline CDR1 SGHDT, CDR2 YYEEEE. The CDR3 extends over 12 amino acids. The CDR3 here is CASSLENGEQYF. CDR3 bases: TGTGCCAGCAGCTTGGAAAACGGCGAGCAGTACTTC. The full variable domain, completed using reference TRBV5-6 and TRBJ2-7, is DAGVTQSPTHLIKTRGQQVTLRCSPKSGHDTVSWYQQALGQGPQFIFQYYEEEERQRGNFPDRFSGHQFPNYSSELNVNALLLGDSALYLCASSLENGEQYFGPGTRLTVT.

This chain connects TRBV30 to TRBJ2-5, with 10 nucleotides matching TRBD2. V was clipped by 8 bases and J by 5 bases; unmatched bases: 14. The CDR3 length is 15 residues. Germline lookup yields CDR1 GTSNPN and CDR2 SVGIG (reference sequence). The CDR3 bases are TGTGCCGGCAGAGCAGGGACTAGCGTTTCGGAGACCCAGTACTTC. This gives the protein CAGRAGTSVSETQYF.

This clone was found once. This chain's CDR3 is CASSLPSGGPGEQYF. CDR3 DNA sequence: TGTGCCAGCAGCTTACCTAGCGGGGGGCCCGGCGAGCAGTACTTC. V is TRBV11-1 and J is TRBJ2-7, with TRBD2 matching 11 bases. The CDR3 is 15 amino acids. The germline V gene has CDR1 SGHAT and CDR2 FQDESV (reference sequence). V gave up 2 bases and J gave up 6 bases; unmatched junction bases: 6.

V usage is TRBV12-5 and J usage is TRBJ2-5; D uncertain. CDR1 and CDR2 (germline): LGHNT, FRNRAP. Trimming pared 3 bases from V and 5 bases from J, leaving 10 bases between. CDR3 length: 13 residues. In DNA, the CDR3 is TGTGCTAGTGGTTTATCGGTGTTGGAGACCCAGTACTTC. Its translation: CASGLSVLETQYF.

This clone appeared a single time. J is TRBJ1-1 and V is TRBV7-9; D is undetermined. V dropped 9 bases and J dropped 5 bases, with 10 bases sitting between them. The CDR3 is made up of 11 amino acids. The germline V gene has CDR1 SEHNR and CDR2 FQNEAQ (reference sequence). CDR3 bases: TGTGCCAGTACCCTCGGGACTGAAGCTTTCTTT. Residues: CASTLGTEAFF.

V usage is TRBV7-9 and J usage is TRBJ2-7; no reliable D call. CDR1 SEHNR and CDR2 FQNEAQ come from the germline V gene (reference sequence). The CDR3 has 12 amino acids. Trimming took off 1 base at V and 4 bases at J, with 5 bases between the two ends. In DNA, the CDR3 is TGTGCCAGCAGCTTAGACAAGTACGAGCAGTACTTC. Translated, it gives CASSLDKYEQYF.

V is TRBV6-4 and J is TRBJ1-5; TRBD1 matches 9 bases. Germline V gene sequence: CDR1 MRHNA, CDR2 SNTAGT. The trim removed 8 bases at V and 3 bases at J, leaving 14 bases unmatched. CDR3 length equals 17 residues. CDR3 DNA sequence: TGTGCCAGCGGTCCACGGGGGACAGGGACATTCAATCAGCCCCAGCATTTT. Amino acid sequence: CASGPRGTGTFNQPQHF.

The chain couples TRBV4-3 to TRBJ2-1; 7 nucleotides match TRBD1. Germline CDR1 and CDR2: LGHNA and YSLEER. The CDR3 totals 14 residues. J gave up 10 bases and V 3 bases, and 9 bases lay outside the gene matches. Here the CDR3 reads CASSHDRTGQEQFF. The DNA of the CDR3 is TGCGCCAGCAGCCACGACAGGACAGGACAGGAGCAGTTCTTC.

This clone appeared once. The V call is TRBV6-4, the J call TRBJ2-6; the D gene is possibly TRBD2 (6 bases). The CDR3 sequence is 15 residues long. V was shortened by 2 bases and J by 1 base, with 6 bases between the two germline ends. Germline CDR1 is MRHNA and CDR2 is SNTAGT. CDR3 region: CASSDGGSGANVLTF. CDR3 DNA sequence: TGTGCCAGCAGTGACGGGGGGTCTGGGGCCAACGTCCTGACTTTC.

This sequence joins TRBV19 and TRBJ2-7; D is perhaps TRBD2 (5 bases). The CDR3 has 11 residues. Germline lookup yields CDR1 LNHDA and CDR2 SQIVND (reference sequence). The germline V and J ends were trimmed by 6 bases and 6 bases, with 9 bases remaining between them. This CDR3 is CASRTAGEQYF. The CDR3 region has the DNA TGTGCCAGTAGGACGGCGGGCGAGCAGTACTTC.

V gene TRBV6-6 combines with J gene TRBJ2-1, with 8 bases matching TRBD2. From germline, CDR1 is MNHNY and CDR2 SVGAGI (reference sequence). This CDR3 comprises 15 residues. Losses at the gene ends were 6 bases for V and 0 bases for J; bases not matched to a gene: 4. Here the CDR3 DNA reads TGTGCCAGCAGCATAGCGGGGTCCTCCTACAATGAGCAGTTCTTC. This gives the protein CASSIAGSSYNEQFF.

This clone was seen a handful of times. This rearrangement joins TRBV5-1 to TRBJ2-5, with 12 bases identical to TRBD2. This CDR3 comprises 16 residues. V was clipped by 3 bases and J by 3 bases; unmatched bases: 6. Germline values: CDR1 SGHRS, CDR2 YFSETQ. As DNA, the CDR3 is TGCGCCAGCAGCTCCGGGACTAGCGGGTTAAAAGAGACCCAGTACTTC. Translating gives CASSSGTSGLKETQYF.

This clone has only one observation. V is TRBV19 and J is TRBJ1-2, with D possibly TRBD1 on 5 matching bases. Trimming cost V 8 bases and J 3 bases, with 10 bases left between them. Germline loops: CDR1 LNHDA, CDR2 SQIVND (reference sequence). CDR3 length: 12 residues. For the CDR3, the DNA is TGTGCCAGTTCCAGACAGCACTATGGCTACACCTTC. Encoded protein: CASSRQHYGYTF.

This clone was recorded once. The chain is built from TRBV30 and TRBJ1-6, with D possibly being TRBD1 (6 bases). This CDR3 contains 15 residues. Germline V CDR1 and CDR2: GTSNPN, SVGIG (reference sequence). The germline V and J ends were trimmed by 0 bases and 7 bases, with 13 bases remaining between them. For the CDR3, the DNA is TGTGCCTGGAGTGTAAAAACAGGGTGGAATTCACCCCTCCACTTT. Translation: CAWSVKTGWNSPLHF.

CDR3 region: CASRSTGTGNREQYF. DNA for the CDR3: TGTGCCAGCAGGTCCACCGGGACAGGGAACCGAGAGCAGTACTTC. The genes are TRBV28 and TRBJ2-7; 9 bases are shared with TRBD1. Losses at the gene ends were 6 bases for V and 7 bases for J; bases not matched to a gene: 13. Germline loops: CDR1 MDHEN, CDR2 SYDVKM. The CDR3 contains 15 residues. Based on the CDR3 plus reference TRBV28 and TRBJ2-7, the full variable domain is DVKVTQSSRYLVKRTGEKVFLECVQDMDHENMFWYRQDPGLGLRLIYFSYDVKMKEKGDIPEGYSVSREKKERFSLILESASTNQTSMYLCASRSTGTGNREQYFGPGTRLTVT.

The chain carries TRBV6-6 and TRBJ1-5, with 9 bases fitting TRBD1. The CDR3 extends over 14 amino acids. With V trimmed by 6 bases and J by 2 bases, 2 bases remained unmatched. CDR1 MNHNY and CDR2 SVGAGI come from the germline V gene (reference sequence). The CDR3 bases are TGTGCCAGCAGGAGGACAGGGGGCAATCAGCCCCAGCATTTT. This gives the protein CASRRTGGNQPQHF.

V and J are TRBV7-3 and TRBJ1-2; tentative D call: TRBD1 (6 bases). The CDR3 loop spans 13 amino acids. The germline V and J ends were trimmed by 5 bases and 8 bases, with 15 bases remaining between them. CDR1 and CDR2 (germline): SGHTA, FQGTGA. CDR3 coding DNA: TGTGCCAGCAGCCCAGGGACAAATCGGGGCTACACCTTC. Amino acid sequence: CASSPGTNRGYTF.

The rearrangement joins TRBV11-2 to TRBJ2-2, with 7 bases lining up with TRBD1. Per germline, CDR1 SGHAT and CDR2 FQNNGV. The CDR3 totals 15 residues. V shed 7 bases, J shed 0 bases, and the junction held 5 bases outside the gene matches. CDR3 DNA: TGTGCCAGCACGCGACAGGGATCGAACACCGGGGAGCTGTTTTTT. As protein: CASTRQGSNTGELFF.

This clone was recorded a few times. A junction boundary mismatches the germline segment, possibly from a read error. V usage is TRBV7-9 and J usage is TRBJ1-1; D gene unclear. The germline gives CDR1 SEHNR, CDR2 FQNEAQ (reference sequence). This CDR3 is 13 amino acids long. CDR3 DNA sequence: TGTGCCAGCAGCCTAGCCTTGAACACTGAAGCTTTCTTT. Translated, it gives CASSLALNTEAFF.

In DNA form, the CDR3 reads TGCAGCGTTAACCGGGACAGGGCTGGGTTACGAGGCTACACCTTC. It specifies CSVNRDRAGLRGYTF. V and J are TRBV29-1 and TRBJ1-2; 9 nucleotides align to TRBD1. V shed 5 bases and J 8 bases; nucleotides not matched to a gene: 15. Germline CDR1 reads SQVTM; CDR2 reads ANQGSEA. There are 15 residues in the CDR3.

A note on this clone: One end of the junction is discordant with germline, which a read error may explain. This chain uses TRBV11-3 with TRBJ2-2; 10 positions agree with TRBD2. The CDR3 is 14 residues long. The germline gives CDR1 SGHNT, CDR2 YENEEA. The CDR3 region has the DNA TGTGCCAGCAGTTTAGCGGGAGGCACCGGGGAGCTGTTTTTT. This translates into CASSLAGGTGELFF.

CDR3 residues: CASSSDTNRYNEQFF. DNA for the CDR3: TGTGCCAGCAGCTCGGACACAAACAGGTACAATGAGCAGTTCTTC. V and J are TRBV7-2 and TRBJ2-1, with D possibly TRBD1 on 5 matching bases. There are 15 residues in the CDR3. Germline V gene lookup returns CDR1 SGHTA and CDR2 FQGNSA. V dropped 4 bases and J dropped 4 bases, with 14 bases sitting between them.